This entry features one TCR beta chain sequence. The protocol was immunoSEQ multiplex PCR, while the TCRdb copy is restricted to in-frame clones and leaves out a portion. This table has around 280,000 clones, approximately 86% appearing once. This record comes from a study of blood T cell repertoires in COVID-19. The receptor was isolated from a woman aged 30 to 39 who had recovered from COVID-19. Sequences were obtained from peripheral blood.

CDR3 coding DNA: TGTGCCAGCAGTTACTTTCGGACAGCGGCACCCTACGAGCAGTACTTC. Protein product: CASSYFRTAAPYEQYF. The V gene is TRBV6-2 or TRBV6-3, the J gene TRBJ2-7; D is perhaps TRBD1 (6 bases). Germline CDR1 is MNHEY and CDR2 is SVGEGT. Trimming stripped 1 base from V and 2 bases from J, with 15 bases between. The CDR3 extends over 16 amino acids.